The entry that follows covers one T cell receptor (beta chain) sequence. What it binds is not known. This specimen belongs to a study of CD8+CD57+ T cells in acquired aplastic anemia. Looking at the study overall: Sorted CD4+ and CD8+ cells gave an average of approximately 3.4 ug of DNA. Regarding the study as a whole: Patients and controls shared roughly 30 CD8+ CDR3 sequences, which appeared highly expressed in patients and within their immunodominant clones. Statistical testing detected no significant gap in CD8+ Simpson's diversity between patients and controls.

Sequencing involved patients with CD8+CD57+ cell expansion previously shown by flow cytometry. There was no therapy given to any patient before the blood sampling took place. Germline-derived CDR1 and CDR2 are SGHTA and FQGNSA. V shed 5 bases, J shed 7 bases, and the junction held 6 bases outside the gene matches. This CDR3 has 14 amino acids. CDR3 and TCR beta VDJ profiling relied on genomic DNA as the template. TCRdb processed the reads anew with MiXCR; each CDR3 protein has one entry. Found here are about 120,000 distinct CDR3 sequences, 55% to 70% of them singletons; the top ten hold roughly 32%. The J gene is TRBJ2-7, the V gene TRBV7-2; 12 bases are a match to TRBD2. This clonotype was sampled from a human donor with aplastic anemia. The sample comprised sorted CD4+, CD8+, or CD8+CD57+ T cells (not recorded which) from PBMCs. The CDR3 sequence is CASSVTSGSGEQYF. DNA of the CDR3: TGTGCCAGCAGCGTGACTAGCGGGAGTGGGGAGCAGTACTTC.